The 17 T cell receptor beta chains below were found in one sample sequenced in a study of T cells in Graves' hyperthyroidism and ophthalmopathy. Amplified regions were TCR beta CDR3 sequences from RNA transcripts. The primer set for the first-round RT-PCR of the TCR CDR3 was HTBI. TCRdb recomputed calls from the multiplex PCR reads with MiXCR, one row per CDR3 protein. The profile shows about 47,000 distinct CDR3 sequences, 45% to 65% of them singletons. Source material: peripheral blood or thyroid tissue (not recorded which). The receptors here all came from a man aged 18 to 30 with Graves' hyperthyroidism.

Turning to this clonotype: Given a much more abundant clone one base away, this may be a read error. J is TRBJ1-1 and V is TRBV2, with 7 positions matching TRBD1. Per germline, CDR1 SNHLY and CDR2 FYNNEI. V dropped 5 bases and J dropped 4; count of bases not matched to a gene: 7. CDR3 length: 14 amino acids. The CDR3 region has the DNA TGTGCCAGCAGTTTTCTCGCAGGGGGCACTGAAGCTTTCTTT. Its protein is CASSFLAGGTEAFF.

Many counts were recorded for this clonotype. V is TRBV20-1 and J is TRBJ2-6; D perhaps matches TRBD1 (6 bases). Germline V gene lookup returns CDR1 DFQATT and CDR2 SNEGSKA (reference sequence). V was trimmed by 5 bases and J by 2 bases, leaving 10 bases between them. This CDR3 region has 14 residues. CDR3 region: CSALRQAGANVLTF. The DNA of the CDR3 is TGCAGTGCTTTAAGACAGGCTGGGGCCAACGTCCTGACTTTC.

This clonotype was detected only a few times. The gene calls are TRBV29-1 and TRBJ1-1; 10 nucleotides agree with TRBD1. In germline, CDR1 is SQVTM, CDR2 ANQGSEA. The J segment lost 1 base and the V segment lost 4 bases, leaving 3 bases of the junction unmatched. The CDR3 covers 14 residues. The CDR3 sequence: CSVGTGGRNTEAFF. In nucleotides, the CDR3 is TGCAGCGTTGGGACAGGGGGTAGGAACACTGAAGCTTTCTTT.

This clonotype appeared many times. The V gene is TRBV19, the J gene TRBJ1-5; TRBD1 agrees at 7 bases. The V and J ends lost 5 bases and 1 base, in that order; junction bases with no gene match: 20. This CDR3 spans 20 amino acids. Germline assignment: CDR1 LNHDA and CDR2 SQIVND (reference sequence). The CDR3 loop is CASSFRLWDRSLESNQPQHF. Here the CDR3 DNA reads TGTGCCAGTAGTTTCCGACTATGGGACAGAAGCCTCGAAAGCAATCAGCCCCAGCATTTT.

CDR3 sequence: CATSTADRGRGTEAFF. In DNA form, the CDR3 reads TGTGCCACCAGCACCGCAGACAGGGGGCGAGGGACTGAAGCTTTCTTT. V gene TRBV15 combines with J gene TRBJ1-1; 10 positions agree with TRBD1. CDR1 is LNHNV and CDR2 is YYDKDF in the germline V gene (reference sequence). This CDR3 comprises 16 residues. After removal of 4 bases from V and 5 bases from J, the junction contained 10 bases not matched to a gene.

Points on this clonotype: Being one base from a much bigger clone, this may be a read error. Here the CDR3 omits its conserved ending phenylalanine or tryptophan, so a read error is the likely source. V and J are TRBV4-1 and TRBJ2-1; 8 nucleotides agree with TRBD1. Germline loops: CDR1 MGHRA, CDR2 YSYEKL. V trimming: 1 base; J trimming: 6 bases; junction bases outside the gene matches: 5. This CDR3 has 15 residues. The CDR3 nucleotides are TGCGCCAGCAGCCAAGGCGATACAGGGGGCAATGAGCAGTTCCTC. Its translation is CASSQGDTGGNEQFL.

There are many counts of this clonotype. This chain uses TRBV7-2 with TRBJ2-7, with unresolved D. CDR1 is SGHTA and CDR2 is FQGNSA in the germline V gene. The V and J ends lost 5 bases and 0 bases respectively, with 20 bases between them. The CDR3 loop spans 17 amino acids. The CDR3 is CASSPSLAVLSSYEQYF. The CDR3 bases are TGTGCCAGCAGCCCGAGCCTCGCGGTCCTGAGCTCCTACGAGCAGTACTTC.

This clonotype was observed many times. V and J are TRBV20-1 and TRBJ1-5, with 9 positions matching TRBD1. Unmatched junction bases numbered 14, after V lost 6 bases and J lost 5 bases. Germline V gives CDR1 DFQATT, CDR2 SNEGSKA (reference sequence). CDR3 length equals 16 residues. Here the CDR3 DNA reads TGCAGTGCCATCCTTTTGGGGACAGGGAGGGATCAGCCCCAGCATTTT. As protein: CSAILLGTGRDQPQHF.

The rearrangement joins TRBV24-1 to TRBJ1-2, with TRBD1 matching 12 bases. There are 15 residues in the CDR3. Germline trimming cut 3 bases from V and 6 bases from J; bases unmatched to any gene: 4. Germline V gene lookup returns CDR1 KGHDR and CDR2 SFDVKD. The CDR3 loop is CATSDGGQGADGYTF. The CDR3 coding sequence is TGTGCCACCAGTGATGGGGGACAGGGGGCGGATGGCTACACCTTC.

This clonotype was seen many times. The chain combines TRBV12-3 or TRBV12-4 with TRBJ1-1; 8 bases map to TRBD1. This CDR3 has 15 residues. J gave up 6 bases and V 4 bases, and 10 bases lay outside the gene matches. The CDR3 DNA is TGTGCCAGCAGTTCAGACGCACAGGGGGAATCTGAAGCTTTCTTT. Residues: CASSSDAQGESEAFF.

Ten or more counts support this clonotype. The chain combines TRBV5-1 with TRBJ2-5; TRBD1 agrees at 7 bases. The J segment lost 1 base and the V segment lost 4 bases, leaving 16 bases of the junction unmatched. Germline CDR1 is SGHRS and CDR2 is YFSETQ. This CDR3 contains 18 residues. The CDR3 reads CASSPGQPQKGFQETQYF. The CDR3 coding sequence is TGCGCCAGCAGCCCGGGACAGCCCCAAAAGGGTTTCCAAGAGACCCAGTACTTC. Drawing the rest from reference TRBV5-1 and TRBJ2-5, the complete variable domain is KAGVTQTPRYLIKTRGQQVTLSCSPISGHRSVSWYQQTPGQGLQFLFEYFSETQRNKGNFPGRFSGRQFSNSRSEMNVSTLELGDSALYLCASSPGQPQKGFQETQYFGPGTRLLVL.

This clonotype appeared many times. V gene TRBV7-2 combines with J gene TRBJ2-6; D not certain. V lost 1 base and J 2 bases, leaving 3 bases between the germline ends. There are 14 residues in the CDR3. Germline CDR1 and CDR2: SGHTA and FQGNSA. CDR3 coding DNA: TGTGCCAGCAGCTTAGTACCTGGGGCCAACGTCCTGACTTTC. Its protein is CASSLVPGANVLTF. Based on the CDR3 plus reference TRBV7-2 and TRBJ2-6, the full variable domain is GAGVSQSPSNKVTEKGKDVELRCDPISGHTALYWYRQSLGQGLEFLIYFQGNSAPDKSGLPSDRFSAERTGGSVSTLTIQRTQQEDSAVYLCASSLVPGANVLTFGAGSRLTVL.

CDR3 residues: CASSLYQGTEAFF. CDR3 bases: TGTGCCAGCAGCTTATACCAGGGAACTGAAGCTTTCTTT. The gene calls are TRBV7-3 and TRBJ1-1, with TRBD1 as a possible D gene (5 bases). The CDR3 consists of 13 residues. Trimming removed 2 bases from V and 5 bases from J, with 9 bases in between. The germline CDR1 and CDR2 sequences are SGHTA and FQGTGA.

This clonotype was seen many times. The CDR3 reads CASSRDMFREKLFF. DNA for the CDR3: TGTGCCAGCAGCAGGGATATGTTTCGGGAAAAACTGTTTTTT. This rearrangement joins TRBV28 to TRBJ1-4; weak D call: TRBD1 (5 bases). This CDR3 is 14 amino acids long. V lost 6 bases and J lost 8, with 16 bases in between. The germline gives CDR1 MDHEN, CDR2 SYDVKM. The full variable domain, with the rest looked up from reference TRBV28 and TRBJ1-4, is DVKVTQSSRYLVKRTGEKVFLECVQDMDHENMFWYRQDPGLGLRLIYFSYDVKMKEKGDIPEGYSVSREKKERFSLILESASTNQTSMYLCASSRDMFREKLFFGSGTQLSVL.

About this clonotype itself: The CDR3 ends on some other residue instead of the conserved phenylalanine or tryptophan, so this is likely a read error. No DNA is shown, since the ends of the CDR3 on it are uncertain; the CDR3 is the one TCRdb lists. The chain is built from TRBV12-3 or TRBV12-4 and TRBJ2-5; the table's TRBD1 call for D was not verified on the DNA. The CDR3 is 14 residues long, ends included. CDR3 protein: CASSFGGGVYTFGS.

This clonotype was observed a few times. The gene calls are TRBV20-1 and TRBJ1-5, with D uncertain. Germline lookup yields CDR1 DFQATT and CDR2 SNEGSKA (reference sequence). V lost 4 bases and J 2 bases, leaving 15 bases between the germline ends. This CDR3 has 15 amino acids. The CDR3 DNA reads TGCAGTGCTAAGGGCACCCGGTTAGGCAATCAGCCCCAGCATTTT. Amino acids: CSAKGTRLGNQPQHF.

Ten or more counts support this clonotype. V gene TRBV5-8 combines with J gene TRBJ2-5, with 8 bases lining up with TRBD2. Trimming took 4 bases from V and 5 from J; bases not matched to a gene: 10. The V gene's germline CDR1 is SGHTS and CDR2 YDEGEE. This CDR3 has 15 amino acids. The CDR3 DNA reads TGTGCCAGCAGCACCGGACTAGCAGAACGGGAGACCCAGTACTTC. It is translated as CASSTGLAERETQYF. Variable domain in full (rest from reference TRBV5-8 and TRBJ2-5): EAGVTQSPTHLIKTRGQQATLRCSPISGHTSVYWYQQALGLGLQFLLWYDEGEERNRGNFPPRFSGRQFPNYSSELNVNALELEDSALYLCASSTGLAERETQYFGPGTRLLVL.